Listed below are T cell receptor beta chains from one sample, sequenced in a study of tumor-infiltrating lymphocytes in primary liver carcinoma. One entry per CDR3 protein, called by TCRdb with MiXCR from the multiplex PCR reads. The sample consists of about 30,000 distinct CDR3 sequences, around 70% of them appearing once. What was sequenced was liver tumor tissue from sampling region 3. These receptors all come from a woman younger than 45 with primary liver carcinoma and hepatitis B virus infection. Both conserved end residues are part of each CDR3. Fields, in order: CDR3 length, clone size, D gene, J gene, V gene, CDR3 DNA, CDR3 protein. A D gene is named only where the DNA matches it firmly. Size is omitted from some rows. Given values are once, few, many or a class for expanded clones.

>15|.|.|TRBJ2-5|TRBV11-2
TGTGTCAGCAGCTTAGTGGTGGTAAGAGGAGAGACCCAGTACTTC
CVSSLVVVRGETQYF
>15|many|.|TRBJ2-3|TRBV11-2
TGTGCCAGCAGGCCCTCTGCGACTAGCACAGATACGCAGTATTTT
CASRPSATSTDTQYF
>16|many|TRBD1|TRBJ2-7|TRBV11-3
TGTGCCAGCAGCTTAGAGCAGACAGGGGGTAACTACGAGCAGTACTTC
CASSLEQTGGNYEQYF
>19|.|.|TRBJ2-2|TRBV6-1
TGTGTCAACAGTGAAACCCTTCCCGGGGGCGCCGCGAAGACCGGGGAGCTGTTTTTT
CVNSETLPGGAAKTGELFF
>18|.|TRBD1|TRBJ2-6|TRBV11-2
TGTGCCATCAGCTTAGTTGTCAGGGGGTCCTCTGGGGCCAACGTCCTGACTTTC
CAISLVVRGSSGANVLTF
>15|.|.|TRBJ2-1|TRBV6-5
TGTGCCAGCAGTAGGAGTAGCGGCCCCTACGATGAGCAGTTCTTC
CASSRSSGPYDEQFF
>15|.|.|TRBJ2-5|TRBV10-3
TGTGCCATCAGTGAGTCGGCTGCTAGACATGAGACCCAGTACTTC
CAISESAARHETQYF
>14|.|.|TRBJ1-1|TRBV7-9
.
CASSFGQGNAESFF
>15|.|TRBD2|TRBJ2-1|TRBV28
TGTGCCAGCAGCCTACGGGAGGGTGTAGGCAATGAGTGGTTCTTC
CASSLREGVGNEWFF
>16|.|.|TRBJ2-2|TRBV4-2
TGTGCCAACAGCCGGACCGGGACCAAGGAACTTGGGGAGTTGTTTTTT
CANSRTGTKELGELFF